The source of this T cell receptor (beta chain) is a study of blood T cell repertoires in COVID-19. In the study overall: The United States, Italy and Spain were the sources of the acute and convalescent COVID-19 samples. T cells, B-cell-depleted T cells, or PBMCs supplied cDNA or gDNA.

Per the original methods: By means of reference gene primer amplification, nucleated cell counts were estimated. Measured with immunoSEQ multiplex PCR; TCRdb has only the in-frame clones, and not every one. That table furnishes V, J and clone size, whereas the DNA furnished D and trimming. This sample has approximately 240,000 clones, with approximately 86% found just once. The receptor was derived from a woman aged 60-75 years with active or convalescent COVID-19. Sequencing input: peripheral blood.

Here the CDR3 reads CASSLSRYPVGYTF. The CDR3, as DNA: TGTGCCAGCAGTTTATCTCGCTATCCCGTTGGCTACACCTTC. The V call is TRBV28, the J call TRBJ1-2, with no clear D. In germline, CDR1 is MDHEN, CDR2 SYDVKM. V was pared by 1 base and J by 7 bases, with 13 bases between. The CDR3 runs to 14 residues.